This T cell receptor beta chain was recorded in a study of cytotoxic CD8 clonotypes in ibrutinib-treated CLL. Study-wide points: Samples from sustained-remission and progressing patients were taken at different times. Public clonotypes showed up rarely, and on treatment they shrank or held steady.

Comment on this clone: Antigen unknown.

Sequencing was performed with immunoSEQ multiplex PCR; in TCRdb, only in-frame clones are kept and a portion is missing. Here the sample spans 65,000 to 85,000 clones, around 78% being singletons. Trimming removed 8 bases at V and 1 base at J, with 14 bases between. Germline CDR1 and CDR2: SQVTM and ANQGSEA. The CDR3 length is 14 residues. V usage is TRBV29-1 and J usage is TRBJ2-2, with D uncertain. Sequenced here: PBMCs, sampled after 24 months of ibrutinib treatment. The receptor comes from a human donor with chronic lymphocytic leukemia. CDR3 residues: CSIPNYRNTGELFF. In DNA form, the CDR3 reads TGCAGCATTCCCAATTACAGGAACACCGGGGAGCTGTTTTTT.